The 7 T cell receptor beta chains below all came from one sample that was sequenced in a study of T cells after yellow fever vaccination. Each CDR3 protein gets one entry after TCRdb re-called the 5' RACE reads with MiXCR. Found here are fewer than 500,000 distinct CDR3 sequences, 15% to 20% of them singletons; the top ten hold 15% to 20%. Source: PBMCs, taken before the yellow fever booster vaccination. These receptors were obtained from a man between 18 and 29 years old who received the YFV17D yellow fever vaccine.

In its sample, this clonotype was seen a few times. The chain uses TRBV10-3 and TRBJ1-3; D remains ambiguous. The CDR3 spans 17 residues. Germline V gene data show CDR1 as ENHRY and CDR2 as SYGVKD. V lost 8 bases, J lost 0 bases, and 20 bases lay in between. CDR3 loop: CAIRLTGSSSSGNTIYF. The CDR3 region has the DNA TGTGCCATCCGCCTTACCGGGTCCTCGAGCTCTGGAAACACCATATATTTT.

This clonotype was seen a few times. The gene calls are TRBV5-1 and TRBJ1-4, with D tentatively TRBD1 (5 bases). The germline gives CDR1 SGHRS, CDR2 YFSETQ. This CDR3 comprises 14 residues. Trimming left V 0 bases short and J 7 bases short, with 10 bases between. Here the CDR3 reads CASSLDPGSEKLFF. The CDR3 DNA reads TGCGCCAGCAGCTTGGATCCAGGGAGTGAAAAACTGTTTTTT.

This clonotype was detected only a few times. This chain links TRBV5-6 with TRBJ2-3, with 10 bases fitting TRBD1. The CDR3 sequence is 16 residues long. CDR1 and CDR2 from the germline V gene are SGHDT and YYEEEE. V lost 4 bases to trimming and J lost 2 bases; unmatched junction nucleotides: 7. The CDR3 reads CASSPDRGTYTDTQYF. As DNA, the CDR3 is TGTGCCAGCAGCCCGGACAGGGGGACATACACAGATACGCAGTATTTT.

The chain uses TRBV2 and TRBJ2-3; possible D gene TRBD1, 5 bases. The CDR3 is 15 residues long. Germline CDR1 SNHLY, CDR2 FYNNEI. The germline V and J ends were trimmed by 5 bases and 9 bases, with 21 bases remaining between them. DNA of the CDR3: TGTGCCAGCAGTTCCACACCTGGGGCCTTGGGAACGCAGTATTTT. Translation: CASSSTPGALGTQYF. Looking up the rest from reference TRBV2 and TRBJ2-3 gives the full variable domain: EPEVTQTPSHQVTQMGQEVILRCVPISNHLYFYWYRQILGQKVEFLVSFYNNEISEKSEIFDDQFSVERPDGSNFTLKIRSTKLEDSAMYFCASSSTPGALGTQYFGPGTRLTVL.

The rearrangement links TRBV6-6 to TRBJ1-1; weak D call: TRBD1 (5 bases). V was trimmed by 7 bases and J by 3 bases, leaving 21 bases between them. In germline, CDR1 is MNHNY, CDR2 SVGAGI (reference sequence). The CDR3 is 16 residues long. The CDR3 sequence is CASIGNLGVYDTEAFF. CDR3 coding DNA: TGTGCCAGCATCGGGAATTTGGGGGTTTACGACACTGAAGCTTTCTTT.

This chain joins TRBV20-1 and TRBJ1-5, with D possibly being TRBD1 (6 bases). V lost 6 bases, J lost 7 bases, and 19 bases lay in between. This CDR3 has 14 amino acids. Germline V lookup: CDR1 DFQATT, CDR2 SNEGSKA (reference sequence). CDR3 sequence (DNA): TGCAGTGCCGTCCCCGGGGGCCCCGGGCAGCCCCAGCATTTT. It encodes CSAVPGGPGQPQHF.

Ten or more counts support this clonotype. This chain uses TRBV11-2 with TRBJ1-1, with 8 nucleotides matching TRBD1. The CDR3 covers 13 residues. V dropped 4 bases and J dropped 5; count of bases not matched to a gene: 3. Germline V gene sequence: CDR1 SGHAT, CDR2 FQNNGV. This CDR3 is CASSWTGRTEAFF. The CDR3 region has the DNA TGTGCCAGCAGCTGGACAGGGAGGACTGAAGCTTTCTTT.